The rows below give T cell receptor beta chains drawn from one sample of a study of T cell repertoires in cytomegalovirus infection. TCRdb reanalysed the reads using MiXCR and keeps one entry per CDR3 protein. This sample carries 200,000 to 300,000 distinct CDR3 sequences, around 9% of them seen once, and the ten largest clones take around 16%. The source material was PBMCs. All receptors come from a human donor in good health (CMV status not recorded). Some clones in this sample may be carry-over from other donors' samples. Both conserved end residues are part of each CDR3. D genes are given only for firm matches. Where a row states a size, it is once, few, many or the class of an expanded clone; other rows omit it.

clone size: few; CDR3 length: 16; D gene: TRBD2; V gene: TRBV7-9; J gene: TRBJ2-1; CDR3 protein: CASSLAQGSGSHEQFF; CDR3 DNA: TGTGCCAGCAGCTTAGCGCAGGGTAGCGGGTCACATGAGCAGTTCTTC
clone size: NA; CDR3 length: 12; D gene: NA; V gene: TRBV28; J gene: TRBJ1-2; CDR3 protein: CASSQGNYGYTF; CDR3 DNA: TGTGCCAGCAGCCAGGGAAACTATGGCTACACCTTC
clone size: NA; CDR3 length: 16; D gene: TRBD1; V gene: TRBV28; J gene: TRBJ2-2; CDR3 protein: CASRRMGQGGPGELFF; CDR3 DNA: TGTGCCAGCAGACGTATGGGACAGGGGGGTCCCGGGGAGCTGTTTTTT
clone size: NA; CDR3 length: 15; D gene: NA; V gene: TRBV20-1; J gene: TRBJ2-7; CDR3 protein: CSAPFSNRRTYEQYF; CDR3 DNA: TGCAGTGCTCCCTTCTCGAATCGGCGCACCTACGAGCAGTACTTC
clone size: many; CDR3 length: 16; D gene: TRBD1; V gene: TRBV4-3; J gene: TRBJ1-1; CDR3 protein: CASSQVYWTGNTEAFF; CDR3 DNA: TGCGCCAGCAGCCAAGTATATTGGACAGGGAACACTGAAGCTTTCTTT
clone size: many; CDR3 length: 15; D gene: NA; V gene: TRBV7-2; J gene: TRBJ2-7; CDR3 protein: CASSSPRQARGEQYF; CDR3 DNA: TGTGCCAGCAGCTCACCTCGACAGGCTCGGGGCGAGCAGTACTTC
clone size: many; CDR3 length: 15; D gene: TRBD1; V gene: TRBV6-1; J gene: TRBJ1-1; CDR3 protein: CASRNTGGARTEAFF; CDR3 DNA: TGTGCCAGCAGAAACACAGGGGGCGCGAGGACTGAAGCTTTCTTT
clone size: NA; CDR3 length: 14; D gene: TRBD1; V gene: TRBV28; J gene: TRBJ1-6; CDR3 protein: CASSLLTGYSPPHF; CDR3 DNA: TGTGCCAGCAGTTTATTGACAGGGTATTCACCCCCCCACTTT
clone size: few; CDR3 length: 14; D gene: NA; V gene: TRBV7-3; J gene: TRBJ2-3; CDR3 protein: CASRPGPVADTQYF; CDR3 DNA: TGTGCCAGCAGACCGGGCCCGGTGGCAGATACGCAGTATTTT
clone size: many; CDR3 length: 16; D gene: TRBD1; V gene: TRBV11-3; J gene: TRBJ2-5; CDR3 protein: CASSLVLAGGKETQYF; CDR3 DNA: TGTGCCAGCAGCTTAGTGCTGGCAGGGGGTAAAGAGACCCAGTACTTC
clone size: NA; CDR3 length: 15; D gene: TRBD1; V gene: TRBV20-1; J gene: TRBJ2-2; CDR3 protein: CSARDAGTVTGELFF; CDR3 DNA: TGCAGTGCTAGAGACGCCGGGACAGTCACCGGGGAGCTGTTTTTT
clone size: many; CDR3 length: 16; D gene: TRBD1; V gene: TRBV7-2; J gene: TRBJ2-7; CDR3 protein: CASSLARGTGGGEQYF; CDR3 DNA: TGTGCCAGCAGCTTAGCCCGGGGGACAGGGGGAGGGGAGCAGTACTTC
clone size: many; CDR3 length: 13; D gene: NA; V gene: TRBV7-2; J gene: TRBJ1-3; CDR3 protein: CASSLEPGNTIYF; CDR3 DNA: TGTGCCAGCAGCTTAGAGCCTGGAAACACCATATATTTT
clone size: NA; CDR3 length: 15; D gene: TRBD1; V gene: TRBV3-1; J gene: TRBJ2-3; CDR3 protein: CASSHYRGRGDTQYF; CDR3 DNA: TGTGCCAGCAGCCACTACAGGGGGCGAGGAGATACGCAGTATTTT
clone size: few; CDR3 length: 14; D gene: NA; V gene: TRBV19; J gene: TRBJ1-1; CDR3 protein: CASSDNRVRTEAFF; CDR3 DNA: TGTGCCAGTAGTGACAACAGGGTAAGGACTGAAGCTTTCTTT
clone size: many; CDR3 length: 12; D gene: NA; V gene: TRBV6-2/TRBV6-3; J gene: TRBJ1-1; CDR3 protein: CASRSGNTEAFF; CDR3 DNA: TGTGCCAGCAGGTCAGGGAACACTGAAGCTTTCTTT
clone size: many; CDR3 length: 14; D gene: NA; V gene: TRBV11-2; J gene: TRBJ1-2; CDR3 protein: CASSLDPQQGGYTF; CDR3 DNA: TGTGCCAGCAGCTTAGATCCTCAACAGGGCGGCTACACCTTC
clone size: NA; CDR3 length: 13; D gene: TRBD1; V gene: TRBV20-1; J gene: TRBJ2-7; CDR3 protein: CSALTGTSYEQYF; CDR3 DNA: TGCAGTGCGCTGACAGGGACCTCCTACGAGCAGTACTTC
clone size: few; CDR3 length: 15; D gene: NA; V gene: TRBV25-1; J gene: TRBJ1-4; CDR3 protein: CASSDTSGPNEKLFF; CDR3 DNA: TGTGCCAGCAGTGATACTTCCGGACCGAATGAAAAACTGTTTTTT
clone size: many; CDR3 length: 18; D gene: TRBD2; V gene: TRBV7-9; J gene: TRBJ2-4; CDR3 protein: CASSPYQTSAIAKNIQYF; CDR3 DNA: TGTGCCAGCAGCCCTTACCAGACTAGCGCAATAGCCAAAAACATTCAGTACTTC
clone size: NA; CDR3 length: 14; D gene: NA; V gene: TRBV28; J gene: TRBJ2-6; CDR3 protein: CASRDGRGANVLTF; CDR3 DNA: TGTGCCAGCAGGGACGGAAGGGGGGCCAACGTCCTGACTTTC
clone size: NA; CDR3 length: 15; D gene: TRBD1; V gene: TRBV10-3; J gene: TRBJ2-5; CDR3 protein: CAISDSGTGRETQYF; CDR3 DNA: TGTGCCATCAGTGACTCCGGGACAGGGCGCGAGACCCAGTACTTC
clone size: few; CDR3 length: 14; D gene: NA; V gene: TRBV7-9; J gene: TRBJ2-7; CDR3 protein: CASSALTGSYEQYF; CDR3 DNA: TGTGCCAGCAGCGCCCTAACAGGGTCCTACGAGCAGTACTTC
clone size: many; CDR3 length: 16; D gene: TRBD2; V gene: TRBV7-2; J gene: TRBJ2-2; CDR3 protein: CASSSGASGRGGELFF; CDR3 DNA: TGTGCCAGCAGCTCCGGGGCTAGCGGGAGAGGCGGGGAGCTGTTTTTT
clone size: many; CDR3 length: 14; D gene: NA; V gene: TRBV7-8; J gene: TRBJ1-2; CDR3 protein: CASSLKQANYGYTF; CDR3 DNA: TGTGCCAGCAGCTTAAAACAGGCTAACTATGGCTACACCTTC
clone size: many; CDR3 length: 11; D gene: NA; V gene: TRBV20-1; J gene: TRBJ2-7; CDR3 protein: CSATWGHEQYF; CDR3 DNA: TGCAGTGCTACATGGGGCCACGAGCAGTACTTC
clone size: many; CDR3 length: 14; D gene: TRBD1; V gene: TRBV20-1; J gene: TRBJ2-1; CDR3 protein: CSARDRVSYNEQFF; CDR3 DNA: TGCAGTGCTCGGGACAGGGTCTCCTACAATGAGCAGTTCTTC
clone size: many; CDR3 length: 16; D gene: TRBD1; V gene: TRBV7-2; J gene: TRBJ1-5; CDR3 protein: CASSLDRGRSNQPQHF; CDR3 DNA: TGTGCCAGCAGCTTAGACAGGGGGCGCAGCAATCAGCCCCAGCATTTT
clone size: many; CDR3 length: 18; D gene: TRBD2; V gene: TRBV7-8; J gene: TRBJ2-1; CDR3 protein: CASSLIAGAGGSYNEQFF; CDR3 DNA: TGTGCCAGCAGCTTAATTGCGGGAGCGGGAGGTTCCTACAATGAGCAGTTCTTC
clone size: many; CDR3 length: 11; D gene: NA; V gene: TRBV6-2/TRBV6-3; J gene: TRBJ2-7; CDR3 protein: CASRDTYEQYF; CDR3 DNA: TGTGCCAGCAGGGATACCTACGAGCAGTACTTC
clone size: many; CDR3 length: 17; D gene: TRBD2; V gene: TRBV28; J gene: TRBJ2-3; CDR3 protein: CASSLALGRGGTDTQYF; CDR3 DNA: TGTGCCAGCAGTTTAGCGTTGGGCCGGGGGGGGACAGATACGCAGTATTTT
clone size: NA; CDR3 length: 16; D gene: NA; V gene: TRBV18; J gene: TRBJ2-1; CDR3 protein: CASSPRRLSSYNEQFF; CDR3 DNA: TGTGCCAGCTCACCAAGGAGACTTAGCTCCTACAATGAGCAGTTCTTC
clone size: few; CDR3 length: 14; D gene: NA; V gene: TRBV29-1; J gene: TRBJ1-1; CDR3 protein: CSVGVSLMNTEAFF; CDR3 DNA: TGCAGCGTTGGGGTCAGCCTGATGAACACTGAAGCTTTCTTT
clone size: many; CDR3 length: 14; D gene: NA; V gene: TRBV27; J gene: TRBJ1-1; CDR3 protein: CASNKQGWSTEAFF; CDR3 DNA: TGTGCCAGCAACAAACAGGGATGGAGCACTGAAGCTTTCTTT
clone size: many; CDR3 length: 13; D gene: NA; V gene: TRBV27; J gene: TRBJ1-2; CDR3 protein: CASSFSRGYGYTF; CDR3 DNA: TGTGCCAGCAGTTTCTCGAGGGGCTATGGCTACACCTTC
clone size: many; CDR3 length: 13; D gene: NA; V gene: TRBV11-2; J gene: TRBJ1-1; CDR3 protein: CASRFAPKGEAFF; CDR3 DNA: TGTGCCAGCAGATTCGCCCCTAAAGGTGAAGCTTTCTTT
clone size: many; CDR3 length: 14; D gene: NA; V gene: TRBV7-2; J gene: TRBJ1-5; CDR3 protein: CASSLGNPNQPQHF; CDR3 DNA: TGTGCCAGCAGCTTAGGAAACCCTAATCAGCCCCAGCATTTT
clone size: many; CDR3 length: 14; D gene: NA; V gene: TRBV19; J gene: TRBJ2-1; CDR3 protein: CASMGGNVYNEQFF; CDR3 DNA: TGTGCCAGTATGGGCGGAAACGTCTACAATGAGCAGTTCTTC
clone size: few; CDR3 length: 16; D gene: NA; V gene: TRBV20-1; J gene: TRBJ1-2; CDR3 protein: CSARDWIGSQGGGYTF; CDR3 DNA: TGCAGTGCTAGAGATTGGATTGGGAGCCAGGGCGGCGGCTACACCTTC
clone size: many; CDR3 length: 15; D gene: TRBD1; V gene: TRBV7-2; J gene: TRBJ2-2; CDR3 protein: CASRYGQGAGGELFF; CDR3 DNA: TGTGCCAGCAGATACGGACAGGGGGCGGGGGGGGAGCTGTTTTTT
clone size: NA; CDR3 length: 15; D gene: NA; V gene: TRBV12-3/TRBV12-4; J gene: TRBJ2-2; CDR3 protein: CASSLQGGNTGELFF; CDR3 DNA: TGTGCCAGCAGTCTACAGGGCGGGAACACCGGGGAGCTGTTTTTT
clone size: many; CDR3 length: 14; D gene: TRBD1; V gene: TRBV19; J gene: TRBJ1-5; CDR3 protein: CASSPQGGNQPQHF; CDR3 DNA: TGTGCCAGTAGCCCACAGGGGGGCAATCAGCCCCAGCATTTT
clone size: many; CDR3 length: 18; D gene: NA; V gene: TRBV5-8; J gene: TRBJ2-1; CDR3 protein: CASSSGDRVQGSASEQFF; CDR3 DNA: TGTGCCAGCAGCTCCGGGGATCGCGTACAGGGATCGGCATCTGAGCAGTTCTTC
clone size: many; CDR3 length: 11; D gene: NA; V gene: TRBV7-2; J gene: TRBJ2-1; CDR3 protein: CASSSWNEQFF; CDR3 DNA: TGTGCCAGCAGCTCTTGGAATGAGCAGTTCTTC
clone size: NA; CDR3 length: 17; D gene: NA; V gene: TRBV7-6; J gene: TRBJ1-2; CDR3 protein: CASSLALTTVVDYGYTF; CDR3 DNA: TGTGCCAGCAGCTTAGCGTTGACTACGGTGGTGGACTATGGCTACACCTTC
clone size: few; CDR3 length: 15; D gene: NA; V gene: TRBV28; J gene: TRBJ1-2; CDR3 protein: CASSLVVRQRDGYTF; CDR3 DNA: TGTGCCAGCAGTTTGGTCGTCCGTCAGCGGGATGGCTACACCTTC
clone size: many; CDR3 length: 15; D gene: NA; V gene: TRBV12-3/TRBV12-4; J gene: TRBJ2-2; CDR3 protein: CASRTPGVDTGELFF; CDR3 DNA: TGTGCCAGCAGAACGCCGGGGGTCGACACCGGGGAGCTGTTTTTT
clone size: many; CDR3 length: 18; D gene: NA; V gene: TRBV5-1; J gene: TRBJ1-3; CDR3 protein: CASSPFSSGADSGNTIYF; CDR3 DNA: TGCGCCAGCAGCCCTTTTTCCTCAGGGGCCGACTCTGGAAACACCATATATTTT
clone size: few; CDR3 length: 13; D gene: NA; V gene: TRBV2; J gene: TRBJ2-7; CDR3 protein: CASSVGRGSEQYF; CDR3 DNA: TGTGCCAGCAGTGTCGGCCGGGGGAGCGAGCAGTACTTC
clone size: many; CDR3 length: 15; D gene: NA; V gene: TRBV7-2; J gene: TRBJ2-7; CDR3 protein: CASSAQTGVYHEQYF; CDR3 DNA: TGTGCCAGCAGCGCCCAGACAGGAGTATATCACGAGCAGTACTTC
clone size: NA; CDR3 length: 12; D gene: NA; V gene: TRBV29-1; J gene: TRBJ2-5; CDR3 protein: CSVQSHQETQYF; CDR3 DNA: TGCAGCGTTCAATCTCATCAAGAGACCCAGTACTTC
clone size: many; CDR3 length: 13; D gene: NA; V gene: TRBV7-9; J gene: TRBJ1-3; CDR3 protein: CASSLDIGNTIYF; CDR3 DNA: TGTGCCAGCAGCTTAGATATTGGAAACACCATATATTTT
clone size: NA; CDR3 length: 13; D gene: TRBD1; V gene: TRBV20-1; J gene: TRBJ2-4; CDR3 protein: CSAPGGPGDIQYF; CDR3 DNA: TGCAGTGCGCCAGGGGGCCCTGGAGACATTCAGTACTTC
clone size: many; CDR3 length: 15; D gene: NA; V gene: TRBV7-2; J gene: TRBJ1-2; CDR3 protein: CASSRLGTTNYGYTF; CDR3 DNA: TGTGCCAGCAGCCGTCTAGGGACAACTAACTATGGCTACACCTTC
clone size: NA; CDR3 length: 12; D gene: NA; V gene: TRBV4-2; J gene: TRBJ1-6; CDR3 protein: CASGAISRALHF; CDR3 DNA: TGTGCCAGCGGTGCCATTTCGAGGGCCCTCCACTTT
clone size: NA; CDR3 length: 15; D gene: NA; V gene: TRBV5-5; J gene: TRBJ1-2; CDR3 protein: CASSLSGKANYGYTF; CDR3 DNA: TGTGCCAGCAGCTTGTCGGGGAAAGCTAACTATGGCTACACCTTC
clone size: NA; CDR3 length: 15; D gene: NA; V gene: TRBV19; J gene: TRBJ1-1; CDR3 protein: CASSIDYTANTEAFF; CDR3 DNA: TGTGCCAGTAGTATAGATTATACAGCGAACACTGAAGCTTTCTTT